A single sample gave rise to the 26 T cell receptor beta chains below, sequenced in a study of CXCR3-negative and CXCR3-positive naive CD8 T cells. UMI-labeled 5' RACE yielded the TRB cDNA libraries. TCRdb re-analyzed the 5' RACE reads; it lists each CDR3 protein once, without DNA. The table lists under 150,000 distinct CDR3 sequences. No cognate antigen is known for these TCRs. Study outcomes and limitations: Relative to CXCR3-negative naive cells, CXCR3-positive naive cells had more hydrophobic TRB CDR3s.

Input material: naive CXCR3+ CD8+ T cells from blood. The subset here: CD45RO-CCR7+CD27+CD95- naive CD8+ T cells expressing CXCR3 (TNR3+). The receptors shown here come from a human donor in good health. Some clones in this sample may be carry-over from other donors' samples.

V is TRBV3-1 and J is TRBJ1-3. The germline V gene has CDR1 LGHDT and CDR2 YNNKEL (reference sequence). CDR3 length: 15 amino acids. CDR3 loop: CASSQELSSGNTIYF.

The V and J genes are TRBV29-1 and TRBJ2-1; lacking DNA, the TRBD1 call made by TCRdb goes unchecked. The CDR3 is 16 residues long. Germline CDR1 reads SQVTM; CDR2 reads ANQGSEA. The CDR3 is CSVSGGMDDSYNEQFF.

The J gene is TRBJ2-1, the V gene TRBV9; TCRdb's D call of TRBD2 is untestable without DNA. Germline V gene lookup returns CDR1 SGDLS and CDR2 YYNGEE. This CDR3 comprises 15 residues. The CDR3 loop is CASCPAGGPLNEQFF.

The chain links TRBV15 to TRBJ2-1. The germline CDR1 and CDR2 sequences are LNHNV and YYDKDF (reference sequence). The CDR3 contains 12 residues. CDR3 region: CATSNSRGRQFF.

V gene TRBV7-9 combines with J gene TRBJ2-7. CDR1 and CDR2 from the germline V gene are SEHNR and FQNEAQ (reference sequence). There are 13 residues in the CDR3. CDR3 sequence: CASSLGGENEQYF.

The chain carries TRBV29-1 and TRBJ2-1; the TCRdb D gene call, TRBD1, has no DNA to confirm it. Germline CDR1 is SQVTM and CDR2 is ANQGSEA. The length of the CDR3 is 13 residues. The CDR3 region is CSVEEGAGNEQFF.

The chain links TRBV10-3 to TRBJ2-1; without DNA, the TCRdb call of TRBD2 cannot be checked. Germline V gives CDR1 ENHRY, CDR2 SYGVKD. The CDR3 has 15 residues. The CDR3 region is CAISGQTSGTGEQFF.

The gene calls are TRBV20-1 and TRBJ2-7. This CDR3 contains 13 residues. The germline gives CDR1 DFQATT, CDR2 SNEGSKA (reference sequence). The CDR3 reads CSARFTTHDEQYF.

The chain employs TRBV9 and TRBJ1-1; no DNA is available, so the TRBD1 call from TCRdb remains unchecked. The CDR3 sequence is 15 residues long. Germline CDR1 and CDR2: SGDLS and YYNGEE. CDR3 sequence reads: CASSEGGQGNTEAFF.

V and J are TRBV2 and TRBJ2-7; TCRdb outputs TRBD1, but without DNA this stays unchecked. CDR1 and CDR2 from the germline V gene are SNHLY and FYNNEI. The CDR3 length is 14 residues. CDR3 amino acids: CASSGNAVTHEQYF.

The chain employs TRBV5-1 and TRBJ2-7; TCRdb picks TRBD2, but there is no DNA to check that call. Per the germline V gene, CDR1 is SGHRS and CDR2 is YFSETQ. This CDR3 region has 14 residues. CDR3 residues: CASSLDSVHGEQYF.

The chain is built from TRBV7-9 and TRBJ1-2; TCRdb picks TRBD1, but there is no DNA to check that call. The CDR3 totals 15 residues. Germline CDR1 reads SEHNR; CDR2 reads FQNEAQ (reference sequence). The CDR3 sequence is CASSTGTGLYYGYTF.

This sequence joins TRBV20-1 and TRBJ2-1. CDR1 and CDR2 (germline): DFQATT, SNEGSKA (reference sequence). There are 13 residues in the CDR3. The CDR3 region is CSARAPTYNEQFF.

V usage is TRBV12-3 or TRBV12-4 and J usage is TRBJ2-5; the D call from TCRdb, TRBD2, cannot be confirmed without DNA. The CDR3 totals 14 residues. CDR3 in amino acids: CASSFGSPSETQYF.

V usage is TRBV6-2 or TRBV6-3 and J usage is TRBJ2-7. This CDR3 spans 13 amino acids. Germline V gene data show CDR1 as MNHEY and CDR2 as SVGEGT. CDR3 sequence: CASSTDASYEQYF.

The CDR3 spells CASSQGLASSLIEQFF. The V call is TRBV4-3, the J call TRBJ2-1; the D call of TRBD2 rests on TCRdb alone, since no DNA is present to check it. Germline V gives CDR1 LGHNA, CDR2 YSLEER. The CDR3 has 16 amino acids.

V gene TRBV20-1 combines with J gene TRBJ2-7; the D call of TRBD2 rests on TCRdb alone, since no DNA is present to check it. Germline lookup yields CDR1 DFQATT and CDR2 SNEGSKA (reference sequence). The CDR3 has 13 amino acids. This CDR3 is CSARLAGVREQYF.

This chain joins TRBV5-1 and TRBJ1-4; the D call from TCRdb, TRBD1, cannot be confirmed without DNA. This CDR3 spans 15 amino acids. Germline-derived CDR1 and CDR2 are SGHRS and YFSETQ. The CDR3 sequence: CASSFLGTDNEKLFF.

J is TRBJ2-5 and V is TRBV28; TCRdb's D gene call, TRBD1, goes unchecked for lack of DNA. Germline V gives CDR1 MDHEN, CDR2 SYDVKM. The length of the CDR3 is 16 residues. This chain's CDR3 is CASSPGRAGRQETQYF. Looking up the rest from reference TRBV28 and TRBJ2-5 gives the full variable domain: DVKVTQSSRYLVKRTGEKVFLECVQDMDHENMFWYRQDPGLGLRLIYFSYDVKMKEKGDIPEGYSVSREKKERFSLILESASTNQTSMYLCASSPGRAGRQETQYFGPGTRLLVL.

The chain has TRBV5-6 and TRBJ2-7; TCRdb's D call of TRBD2 is untestable without DNA. This CDR3 contains 17 residues. Germline V CDR1 and CDR2: SGHDT, YYEEEE. The CDR3 sequence: CASSPGLAGGISYEQYF.

The J gene is TRBJ2-1, the V gene TRBV29-1; TCRdb returns TRBD2, unconfirmable since there is no DNA. The CDR3 spans 14 residues. Germline V gives CDR1 SQVTM, CDR2 ANQGSEA. CDR3 sequence reads: CSVVRVGSYNEQFF.

The J gene is TRBJ1-4, the V gene TRBV4-3. The germline gives CDR1 LGHNA, CDR2 YSLEER. CDR3 size: 16 residues. The CDR3 spells CASSQDPAGVNEKLFF.

This sequence joins TRBV11-2 and TRBJ2-7; TCRdb names TRBD2, which stays unverified in the absence of DNA. Germline V gene data show CDR1 as SGHAT and CDR2 as FQNNGV. The CDR3 has 17 residues. The chain's CDR3 is CASSTNSRGYLSYEQYF. Combining the CDR3 with reference TRBV11-2 and TRBJ2-7 gives the whole variable domain EAGVAQSPRYKIIEKRQSVAFWCNPISGHATLYWYQQILGQGPKLLIQFQNNGVVDDSQLPKDRFSAERLKGVDSTLKIQPAKLEDSAVYLCASSTNSRGYLSYEQYFGPGTRLTVT.

The CDR3 loop is CASSQIAYNEQFF. V usage is TRBV3-2 and J usage is TRBJ2-1. TRBV3-2 is marked as a pseudogene. The CDR3 runs to 13 residues.

The chain is built from TRBV7-6 and TRBJ1-1; TCRdb proposes TRBD1, but this gene call is untestable without DNA. This CDR3 region has 13 residues. CDR1 and CDR2 (germline): SGHVS, FNYEAQ. The chain's CDR3 is CASSSLLDPGAFF.

This sequence joins TRBV3-1 and TRBJ2-1; TCRdb proposes TRBD2, but this gene call is untestable without DNA. The CDR3 contains 15 residues. Germline assignment: CDR1 LGHDT and CDR2 YNNKEL (reference sequence). The CDR3 reads CASSQDWNLRDEQFF.